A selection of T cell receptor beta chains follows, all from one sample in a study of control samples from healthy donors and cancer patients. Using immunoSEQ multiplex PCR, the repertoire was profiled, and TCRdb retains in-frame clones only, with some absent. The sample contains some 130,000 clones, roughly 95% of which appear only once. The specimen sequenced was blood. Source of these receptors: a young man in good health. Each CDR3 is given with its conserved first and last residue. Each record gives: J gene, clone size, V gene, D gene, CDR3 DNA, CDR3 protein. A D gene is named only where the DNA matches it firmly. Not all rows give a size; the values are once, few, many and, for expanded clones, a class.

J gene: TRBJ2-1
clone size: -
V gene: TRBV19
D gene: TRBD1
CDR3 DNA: TGTGCCAGTAGTATGCTACAGGGGAGAACCAGTGAGCAGTTCTTC
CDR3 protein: CASSMLQGRTSEQFF

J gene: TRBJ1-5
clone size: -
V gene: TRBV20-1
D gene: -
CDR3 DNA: TGCAGTGCTAGTAAATCCACGCCAGGGGCTAGTCAGCCCCAGCATTTT
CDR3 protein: CSASKSTPGASQPQHF

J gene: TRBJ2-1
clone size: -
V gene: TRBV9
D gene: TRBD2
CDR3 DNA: TGTGCCAGCAGCGTAGGGGAGCGGGGGCCGTACAATGAGCAGTTCTTC
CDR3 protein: CASSVGERGPYNEQFF

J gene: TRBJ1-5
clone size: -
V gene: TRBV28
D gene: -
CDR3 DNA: TGTGCCAGCAGTTGGACCATTAATCAGCCCCAGCATTTT
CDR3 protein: CASSWTINQPQHF

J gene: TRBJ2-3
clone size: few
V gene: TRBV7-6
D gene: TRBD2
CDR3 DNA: TGTGCCAGCAGCTTTAGCGGGGGGGGGACAGATACGCAGTATTTT
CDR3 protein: CASSFSGGGTDTQYF

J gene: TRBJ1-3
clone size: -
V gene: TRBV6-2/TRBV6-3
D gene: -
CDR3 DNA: TGTGCCAGCAGCCCAACGCATCGGTGGGACACCATATATTTT
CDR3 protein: CASSPTHRWDTIYF

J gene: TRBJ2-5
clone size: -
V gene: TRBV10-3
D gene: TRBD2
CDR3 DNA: TGTGCCATCAGTCGGGGGGGGCCAGAGACCCAGTACTTC
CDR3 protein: CAISRGGPETQYF

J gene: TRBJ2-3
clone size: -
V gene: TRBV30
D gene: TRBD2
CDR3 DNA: TGTGCCTGGACCGGACTAGCGGGGGTGGCAAACACAGATACGCAGTATTTT
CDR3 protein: CAWTGLAGVANTDTQYF

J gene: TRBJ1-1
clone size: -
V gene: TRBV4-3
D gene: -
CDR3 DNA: TGCGCCAGCAGCCAAGATTCAGGGTTTGGGTCATTCGGAGCTTTCTTT
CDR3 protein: CASSQDSGFGSFGAFF

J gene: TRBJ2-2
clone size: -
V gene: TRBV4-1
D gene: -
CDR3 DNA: TGCGCCAGCAGCCAGAGTGGTCTTGATCCCGGGGAGCTGTTTTTT
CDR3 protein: CASSQSGLDPGELFF

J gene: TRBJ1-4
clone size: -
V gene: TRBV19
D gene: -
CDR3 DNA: TGTGCCAGTAGCTTTACAGGGTCCGTCTTTAATGAAAAACTGTTTTTT
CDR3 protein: CASSFTGSVFNEKLFF

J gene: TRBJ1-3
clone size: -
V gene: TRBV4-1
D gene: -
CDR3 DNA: TGCGCCAGCAGCCTCCGACCGGGCTGGGGAAACACCATATATTTT
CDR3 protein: CASSLRPGWGNTIYF

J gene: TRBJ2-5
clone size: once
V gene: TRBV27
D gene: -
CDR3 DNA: TGTGCCAGCTCCTCACTGATGACCCAAGAGACCCAGTACTTC
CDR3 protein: CASSSLMTQETQYF

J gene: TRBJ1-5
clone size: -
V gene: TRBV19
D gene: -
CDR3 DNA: TGTGCCAGTAGTCGACAGGTCAATCAGCCCCAGCATTTT
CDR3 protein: CASSRQVNQPQHF

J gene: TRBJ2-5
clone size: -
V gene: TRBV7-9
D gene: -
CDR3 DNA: TGTGCCAGCAGCCAAACGGAGACCCAGTACTTC
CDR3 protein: CASSQTETQYF

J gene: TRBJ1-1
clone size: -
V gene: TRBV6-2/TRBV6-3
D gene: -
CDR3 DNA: TGTGCCAGCAGTTACTCGACAGGGAACACTGAAGCTTTCTTT
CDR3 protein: CASSYSTGNTEAFF

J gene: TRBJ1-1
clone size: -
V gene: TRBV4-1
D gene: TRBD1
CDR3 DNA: TGCGCCAGCAGCCAACTGCCAGGGGGCCAGAACACTGAAGCTTTCTTT
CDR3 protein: CASSQLPGGQNTEAFF

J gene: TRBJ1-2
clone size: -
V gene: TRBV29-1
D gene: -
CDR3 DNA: TGCAGCGCCTATACAGAAAACTATGGCTACACCTTC
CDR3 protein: CSAYTENYGYTF

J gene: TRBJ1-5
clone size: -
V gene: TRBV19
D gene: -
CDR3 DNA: TGTGCCAGTACCACGGGAGGAAGCAATCAGCCCCAGCATTTT
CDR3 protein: CASTTGGSNQPQHF

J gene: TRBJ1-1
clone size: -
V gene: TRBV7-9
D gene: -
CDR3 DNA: TGTGCCAGCAGCTTCTCGGACACTGAAGCTTTCTTT
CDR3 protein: CASSFSDTEAFF

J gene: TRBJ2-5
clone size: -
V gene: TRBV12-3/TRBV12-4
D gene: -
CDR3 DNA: TGTGCCAGCAGCCGTGGGGTGCGAGAGACCCAGTACTTC
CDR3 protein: CASSRGVRETQYF

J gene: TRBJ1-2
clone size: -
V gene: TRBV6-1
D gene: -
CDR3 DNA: TGTGCCAGCAGCTCCCCCAGGCCACTCGAGGGCTACACCTTC
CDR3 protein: CASSSPRPLEGYTF

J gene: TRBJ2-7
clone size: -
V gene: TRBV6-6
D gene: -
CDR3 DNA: TGTGCCAGCAGTCAAGACTCTTACGAGCAGTACTTC
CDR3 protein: CASSQDSYEQYF

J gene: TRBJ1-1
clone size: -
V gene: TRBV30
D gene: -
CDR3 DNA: TGTGCCTGGAGAGAGATGGTGGGGCCGGCTTTCTTT
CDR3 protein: CAWREMVGPAFF

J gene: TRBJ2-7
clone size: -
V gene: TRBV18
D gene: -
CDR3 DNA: TGTGCCAGCTCCCTGGACCGAGCCTACGAGCAGTACTTC
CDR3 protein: CASSLDRAYEQYF

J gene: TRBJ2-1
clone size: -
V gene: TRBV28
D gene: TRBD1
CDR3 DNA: TGTGCCAGCCTTCAGAGGACAGGGAGCTACAATGAGCAGTTCTTC
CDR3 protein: CASLQRTGSYNEQFF

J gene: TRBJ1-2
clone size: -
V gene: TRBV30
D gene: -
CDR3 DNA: TGTGCCTGGACGGAGGGCGCGGGCTATGGCTACACCTTC
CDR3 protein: CAWTEGAGYGYTF

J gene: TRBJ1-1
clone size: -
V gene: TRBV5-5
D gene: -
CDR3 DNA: TGTGCCAGCAGCTTGGAGGGGAGGACTGAAGCTTTCTTT
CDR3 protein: CASSLEGRTEAFF

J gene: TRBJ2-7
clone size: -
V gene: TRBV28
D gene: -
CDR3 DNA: TGTGCCAGCACCCCCAGGGGGGATGGGGGCGAGCAGTACTTC
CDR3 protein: CASTPRGDGGEQYF

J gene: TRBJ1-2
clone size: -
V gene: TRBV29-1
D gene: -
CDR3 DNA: TGCAGCGTTGAAGATGGGGGAAGAAATGGCTACACCTTC
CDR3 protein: CSVEDGGRNGYTF

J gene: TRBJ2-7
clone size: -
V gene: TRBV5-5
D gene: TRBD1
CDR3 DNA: TGTGCCAGCAGCTTTGGACAGGGGTCCTACGAGCAGTACTTC
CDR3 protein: CASSFGQGSYEQYF

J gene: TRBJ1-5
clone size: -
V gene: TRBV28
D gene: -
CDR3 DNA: TGTGCCAGCAGTTTTTGGGGGGGTCATCAGCCCCAGCATTTT
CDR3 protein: CASSFWGGHQPQHF

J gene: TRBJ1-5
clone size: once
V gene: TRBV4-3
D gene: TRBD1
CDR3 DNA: TGCGCCAGCAGCCAAGGGGGACAGAGCAATCAGCCCCAGCATTTT
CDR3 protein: CASSQGGQSNQPQHF

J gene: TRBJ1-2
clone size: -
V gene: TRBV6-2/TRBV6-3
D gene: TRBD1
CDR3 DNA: TGTGCCAGCAGTTACGATCTTTCGAGGGGGCTGATTGGCTACACCTTC
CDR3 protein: CASSYDLSRGLIGYTF

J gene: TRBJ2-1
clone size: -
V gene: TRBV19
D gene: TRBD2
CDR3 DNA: TGTGCCAGTAGTTTCAGGACTAGCGGGGGAAGTAATGAGCAGTTCTTC
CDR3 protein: CASSFRTSGGSNEQFF

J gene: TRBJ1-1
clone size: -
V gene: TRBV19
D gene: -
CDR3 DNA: TGTGCCAGTAGTATGGGGGTAAGGAACACTGAAGCTTTCTTT
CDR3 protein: CASSMGVRNTEAFF

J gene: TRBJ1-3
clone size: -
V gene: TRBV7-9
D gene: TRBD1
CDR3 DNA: TGTGCCAGCAGCTTAAAGGGGACAGGCTTCTCTGGAAACACCATATATTTT
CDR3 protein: CASSLKGTGFSGNTIYF

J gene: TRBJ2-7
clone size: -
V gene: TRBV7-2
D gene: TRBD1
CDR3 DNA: TGTGCCAGCAGCTCCCCTCCGGGACAGGGGGCCTACGAGCAGTACTTC
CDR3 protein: CASSSPPGQGAYEQYF

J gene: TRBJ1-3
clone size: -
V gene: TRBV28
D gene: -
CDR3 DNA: TGTGCCAGCACCTCTCTGGGACCTGCCTCTGGAAACACCATATATTTT
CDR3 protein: CASTSLGPASGNTIYF

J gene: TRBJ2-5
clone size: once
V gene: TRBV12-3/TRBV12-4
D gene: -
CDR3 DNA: TGTGCCAGCAGTACCGGTAACCAAGAGACCCAGTACTTC
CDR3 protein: CASSTGNQETQYF

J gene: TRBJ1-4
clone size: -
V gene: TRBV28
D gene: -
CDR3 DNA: TGTGCCAGCAGTTTACGCCCCTCCACTAATGAAAAACTGTTTTTT
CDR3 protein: CASSLRPSTNEKLFF

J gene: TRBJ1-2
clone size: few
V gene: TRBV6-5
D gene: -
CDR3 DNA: TGTGCCAGCAGTTCCGGCGGGGCTTCGGATGGCTACACCTTC
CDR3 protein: CASSSGGASDGYTF

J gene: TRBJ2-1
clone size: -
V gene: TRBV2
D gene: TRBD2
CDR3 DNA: TGTGCCAGCCGGGAGCGGGGGGCCAGCTCCTACAATGAGCAGTTCTTC
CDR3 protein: CASRERGASSYNEQFF

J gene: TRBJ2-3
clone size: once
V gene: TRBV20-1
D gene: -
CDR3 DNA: TGCAGTGCTAGTCGTGGCACAGATACGCAGTATTTT
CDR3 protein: CSASRGTDTQYF

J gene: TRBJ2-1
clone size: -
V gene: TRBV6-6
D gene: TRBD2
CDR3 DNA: TGTGCCAGCAGTTACTCCGGAGCGGGGGGCGACAATGAGCAGTTCTTC
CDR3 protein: CASSYSGAGGDNEQFF

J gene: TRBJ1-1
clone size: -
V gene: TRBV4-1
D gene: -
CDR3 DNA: TGCGCCAGCAGCTGGGGACTGACTGAAGCTTTCTTT
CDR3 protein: CASSWGLTEAFF

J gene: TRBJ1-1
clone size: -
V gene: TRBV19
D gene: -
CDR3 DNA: TGTGCCAGTACCCTGGGAGACACTGAAGCTTTCTTT
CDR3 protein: CASTLGDTEAFF

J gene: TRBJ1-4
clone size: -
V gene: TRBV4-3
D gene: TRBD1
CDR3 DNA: TGCGCCAGCAGCCATGTCGGGACAGGGAATGAAAAACTGTTTTTT
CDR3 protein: CASSHVGTGNEKLFF